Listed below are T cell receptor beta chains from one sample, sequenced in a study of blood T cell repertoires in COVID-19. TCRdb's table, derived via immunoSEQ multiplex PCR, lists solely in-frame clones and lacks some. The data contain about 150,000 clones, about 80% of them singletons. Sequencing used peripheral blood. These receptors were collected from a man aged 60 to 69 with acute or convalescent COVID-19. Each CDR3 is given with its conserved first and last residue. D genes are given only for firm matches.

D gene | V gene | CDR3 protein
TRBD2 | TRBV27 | CASSGAGLAEDNEQFF
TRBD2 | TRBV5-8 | CASILGLAGTSGQFF
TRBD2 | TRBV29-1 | CSVEDRLAGGAQYF
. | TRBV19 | CASSIGGLGYGYTF
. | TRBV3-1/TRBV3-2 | CASSQDLGLLQDTQYF
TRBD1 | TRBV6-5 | CASSTGTGDGYTF
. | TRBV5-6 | CASSFGDRNYGYTF
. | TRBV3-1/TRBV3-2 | CASSLAWEQYF
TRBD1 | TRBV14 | CASSRTGGARYTGELFF
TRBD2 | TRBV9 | CASSPGLIYNEQFF
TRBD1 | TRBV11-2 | CASSAARTGGRSPLHF
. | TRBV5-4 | CASSLAPGGGNEKLFF
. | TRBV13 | CASSLTGDVYGYTF
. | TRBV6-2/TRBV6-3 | CASSLDSGVYQPQHF
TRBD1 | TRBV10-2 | CASRVRGINNEQFF
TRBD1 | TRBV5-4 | CASSLGGTAFNSPLHF
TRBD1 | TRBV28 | CASSPLTGTGQETQYF
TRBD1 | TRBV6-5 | CASSYLETGGPTEAFF
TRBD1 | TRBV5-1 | CASSRTGTGGIDTQYF
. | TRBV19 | CASSSGGGANVLTF
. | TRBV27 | CASSLHGGGNSPLHF
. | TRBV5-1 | CASSLGQSTDTQYF
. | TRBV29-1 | CSVAGSTDTQYF
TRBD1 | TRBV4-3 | CASSSTGTGINYGYTF
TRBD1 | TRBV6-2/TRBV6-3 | CASSYPRGQGAGANVLTF
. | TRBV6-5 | CASSSPTGAGNEQFF
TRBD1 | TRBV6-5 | CASSYSYRGMGTQYF
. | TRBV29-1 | CSGGGGGTGELFF
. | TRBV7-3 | CASSLGTRGNKYF
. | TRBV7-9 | CASSLRATNEKLFF
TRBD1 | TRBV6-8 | CASSQPGQGNQPQHF
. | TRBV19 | CASSVGVYLGYTF
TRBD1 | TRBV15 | CATSRDTRDRGREQYF
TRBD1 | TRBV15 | CATSSQMTGTGNTIYF
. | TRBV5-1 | CASSRQGRDWNTGELFF
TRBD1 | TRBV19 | CASTDRGDSRTYGYTF
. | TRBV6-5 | CASSLADYNEQFF
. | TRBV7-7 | CASSSGVNTEAFF
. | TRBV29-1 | CSVEGEVSYEQYF
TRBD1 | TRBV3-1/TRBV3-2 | CASSQDLTGLLTEAFF
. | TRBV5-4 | CASSLDGSIGNTIYF
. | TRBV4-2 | CASSQEGEIATNEKLFF
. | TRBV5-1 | CASSLTGGGGNTIYF
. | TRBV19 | CASSLGSGWNTEAFF
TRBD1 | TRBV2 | CASSAGTGVSPLHF
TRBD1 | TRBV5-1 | CASRTGASNYGYTF
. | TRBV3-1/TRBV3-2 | CASSHGGSRETQYF
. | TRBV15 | CATSRPTGLNEKLFF
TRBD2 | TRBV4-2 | CASSPGREGGRTDTQYF
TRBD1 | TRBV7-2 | CASAGRQGANEKLFF
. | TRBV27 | CASSWGGATNEKLFF